This T cell receptor beta chain was sequenced for a study of blood T cell repertoires in COVID-19. Study background: Both acute and convalescent COVID-19 samples were obtained from the United States, Italy and Spain. T cells, B-cell-depleted T cells, or PBMCs supplied cDNA or gDNA.

Those enrolled in Seattle joined during active infection and were followed longitudinally afterward. Under the authors' procedure: Amplification of reference gene primers provided the estimated nucleated cell counts. Sequenced by immunoSEQ multiplex PCR; TCRdb stores in-frame clones only, minus some. V and J calls and clone size are given by that table; D and trimming were obtained from the DNA. The table includes about 200,000 clones, more than 85% detected once. With 0 bases clipped from V and 5 bases from J, the junction kept 10 bases outside the gene matches. CDR3 length: 16 residues. Germline CDR1 and CDR2: SGDLS and YYNGEE.

The sample was peripheral blood. This receptor was identified in a woman aged 50 to 65 with COVID-19, enrolled during active disease. The chain couples TRBV9 to TRBJ1-1; TRBD1 matches at 7 bases. The CDR3 region has the DNA TGTGCCAGCAGCGTAGGGAGGGGGCCCCTGGGGACTGAAGCTTTCTTT. This gives the protein CASSVGRGPLGTEAFF.